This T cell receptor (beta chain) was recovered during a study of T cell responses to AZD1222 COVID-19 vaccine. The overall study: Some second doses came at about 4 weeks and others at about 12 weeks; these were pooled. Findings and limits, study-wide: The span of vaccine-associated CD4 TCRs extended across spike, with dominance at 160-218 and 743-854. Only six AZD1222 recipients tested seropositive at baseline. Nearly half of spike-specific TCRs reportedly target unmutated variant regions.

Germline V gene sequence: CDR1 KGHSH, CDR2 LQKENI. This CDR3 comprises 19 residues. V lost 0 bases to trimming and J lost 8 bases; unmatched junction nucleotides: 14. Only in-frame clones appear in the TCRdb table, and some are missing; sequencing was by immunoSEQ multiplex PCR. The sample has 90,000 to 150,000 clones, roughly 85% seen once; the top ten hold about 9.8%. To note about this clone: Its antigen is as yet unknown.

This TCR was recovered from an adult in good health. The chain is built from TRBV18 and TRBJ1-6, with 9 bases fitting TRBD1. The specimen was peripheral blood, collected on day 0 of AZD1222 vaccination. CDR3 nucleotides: TGTGCCAGCTCACCACCGTTTGGACAGGGGCCAGGGGGTTATTCACCCCTCCACTTT. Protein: CASSPPFGQGPGGYSPLHF.